The 10 T cell receptor beta chains below were found in one sample sequenced in a study of blood T cell repertoires in COVID-19. Sequenced by immunoSEQ multiplex PCR; TCRdb stores in-frame clones only, minus some. This sample yields 130,000 to 150,000 clones, of which 75% to 90% are seen a single time; approximately 3.4% belongs to the top ten. The specimen was peripheral blood. Every receptor here comes from a man aged 70 or older who had recovered from COVID-19.

For this clone: Within the sample, other DNA sequences also encode this same CDR3. The chain joins TRBV6-5 to TRBJ2-7, with D perhaps matching TRBD1 (6 bases). Germline CDR1 reads MNHEY; CDR2 reads SVGAGI. Between the trimmed V and J ends, which lost 6 bases and 2 bases, there was a span of 8 bases. The CDR3 loop spans 12 amino acids. DNA for the CDR3: TGTGCCAGCAGGCAGGGGCCCTACGAGCAGTACTTC. Residues: CASRQGPYEQYF.

CDR3 coding DNA: TGTGCCAGCAGCTTCGGGGTACTCGGCACCGGGGAGCTGTTTTTT. As protein: CASSFGVLGTGELFF. The chain carries TRBV5-8 and TRBJ2-2; maybe TRBD2 (5 bases). This CDR3 contains 15 residues. Trimming removed 2 bases at V and 4 bases at J, with 12 bases between. Germline V lookup: CDR1 SGHTS, CDR2 YDEGEE.

This clone turned up a few times. This sequence joins TRBV7-9 and TRBJ2-4, with D perhaps matching TRBD1 (6 bases). This CDR3 contains 18 residues. Trimming pared 3 bases from V and 0 bases from J, leaving 18 bases between. Germline lookup yields CDR1 SEHNR and CDR2 FQNEAQ (reference sequence). In DNA, the CDR3 is TGTGCCAGCAGCTTGGGCCACTACAGGGAACTAGCCAAAAACATTCAGTACTTC. Translated, it gives CASSLGHYRELAKNIQYF.

Here the CDR3 reads CASSSGGASNQPQHF. For the CDR3, the DNA is TGTGCCAGCAGCTCAGGGGGAGCCAGCAATCAGCCCCAGCATTTT. J is TRBJ1-5 and V is TRBV7-2; 7 positions match TRBD1. The V gene's germline CDR1 is SGHTA and CDR2 FQGNSA. CDR3 length equals 15 residues. Trimming at V came to 4 bases and at J to 1 base, leaving 4 bases not matched to a gene.

The gene calls are TRBV7-9 and TRBJ2-1; 8 bases agree with TRBD2. The CDR3 covers 13 residues. V lost 5 bases and J lost 6; bases outside the gene matches: 3. Germline CDR1 reads SEHNR; CDR2 reads FQNEAQ (reference sequence). The CDR3 protein is CASSLSGVNEQFF. CDR3 DNA sequence: TGTGCCAGCAGCCTTAGCGGGGTCAATGAGCAGTTCTTC.

V is TRBV19 and J is TRBJ1-1; D is undetermined. Germline CDR1 is LNHDA and CDR2 is SQIVND (reference sequence). V was shortened by 7 bases and J by 0 bases, with 12 bases between the two germline ends. The CDR3 extends over 14 amino acids. The CDR3: CASTMVTMNTEAFF. DNA of the CDR3: TGTGCCAGTACAATGGTCACAATGAACACTGAAGCTTTCTTT.

The V call is TRBV18, the J call TRBJ1-1; unclear D gene. V gave up 6 bases and J gave up 5 bases, with 16 bases separating them. Germline values: CDR1 KGHSH, CDR2 LQKENI. This CDR3 comprises 14 residues. CDR3 sequence: CASSSILGRTEAFF. DNA of the CDR3: TGTGCCAGCTCCTCTATACTCGGGAGGACTGAAGCTTTCTTT.

The chain has TRBV9 and TRBJ2-5; 12 positions match TRBD2. The CDR3 runs 15 residues. The germline V gene has CDR1 SGDLS and CDR2 YYNGEE. V lost 4 bases, J lost 5 bases, and 6 bases stayed unmatched. DNA for the CDR3: TGTGCCAGCAGCCCCCGGACTAGCGGGATTGAGACCCAGTACTTC. The encoded protein is CASSPRTSGIETQYF. The entire variable domain, with the rest obtained from reference TRBV9 and TRBJ2-5, is as follows: DSGVTQTPKHLITATGQRVTLRCSPRSGDLSVYWYQQSLDQGLQFLIQYYNGEERAKGNILERFSAQQFPDLHSELNLSSLELGDSALYFCASSPRTSGIETQYFGPGTRLLVL.

This rearrangement joins TRBV5-1 to TRBJ1-4; no clear D gene. V lost 0 bases, J lost 8 bases, and 17 bases lay in between. Germline V gives CDR1 SGHRS, CDR2 YFSETQ. The CDR3 totals 16 residues. The CDR3 DNA sequence: TGCGCCAGCAGCTTGGATGAATCCGGGTTGGAAGAAAAACTGTTTTTT. It translates to CASSLDESGLEEKLFF.

The V call is TRBV21-1, the J call TRBJ2-7; the table's D call, TRBD1, was not checked against the DNA. TRBV21-1 is a pseudogene segment. This CDR3 has 15 amino acids. The CDR3 sequence: CASSTRTGVPYEQYF. As DNA, the CDR3 is TGTGCCAGCAGCACTAGAACAGGGGTACCCTACGAGCAGTACTTC.